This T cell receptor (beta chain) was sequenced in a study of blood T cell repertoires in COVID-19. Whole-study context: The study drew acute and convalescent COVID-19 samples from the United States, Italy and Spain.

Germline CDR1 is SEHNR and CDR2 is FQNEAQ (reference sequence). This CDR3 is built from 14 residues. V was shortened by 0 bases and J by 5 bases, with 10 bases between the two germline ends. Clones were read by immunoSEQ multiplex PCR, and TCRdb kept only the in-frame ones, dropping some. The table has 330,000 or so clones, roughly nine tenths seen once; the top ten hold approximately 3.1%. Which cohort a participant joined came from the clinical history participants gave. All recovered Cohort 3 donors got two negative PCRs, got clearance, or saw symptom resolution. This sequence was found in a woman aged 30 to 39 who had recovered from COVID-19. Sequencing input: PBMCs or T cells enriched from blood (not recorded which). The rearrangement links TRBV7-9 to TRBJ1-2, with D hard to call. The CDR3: CASSLAASNYGYTF. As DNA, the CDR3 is TGTGCCAGCAGCTTAGCTGCGTCAAATTATGGCTACACCTTC. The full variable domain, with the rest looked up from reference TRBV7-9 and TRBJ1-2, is DTGVSQNPRHKITKRGQNVTFRCDPISEHNRLYWYRQTLGQGPEFLTYFQNEAQLEKSRLLSDRFSAERPKGSFSTLEIQRTEQGDSAMYLCASSLAASNYGYTFGSGTRLTVV.